Described below is a single T cell receptor beta chain sequence and its context. Its matching antigen is unknown. V was cut by 4 bases and J by 10 bases, with 11 bases left in between. The CDR3 extends over 11 amino acids. CDR1 SGDLS and CDR2 YYNGEE come from the germline V gene. This entry comes from a study of breast tumors, draining lymph nodes, adjacent tissues. TCRdb fed the multiplex PCR reads into MiXCR, producing one record per CDR3 protein. The sample shows about 200,000 distinct CDR3 sequences, under 40% of them seen only once. The lymph nodes were axillary draining lymph nodes from breast cancer patients. General study points: Tumors had less TCR diversity than lymph nodes, more than nontumor tissue. The data were judged consistent with most tumor T cells coming from lymph node and expanding in tumor. Luminal-like breast cancer showed significantly higher tumor–nontumor repertoire similarity than basal-like.

The material sequenced was axillary lymph node tissue. The chain joins TRBV9 to TRBJ1-2; D remains unclear. The TCR originated in a female donor with breast cancer. Some clones in this sample may be carry-over from other donors' samples. CDR3 sequence reads: CASSTPAFYTF. CDR3 DNA sequence: TGTGCCAGCAGCACACCGGCCTTCTACACCTTC.